Listed below are T cell receptor beta chains from one sample, sequenced in a study of beta chain features in type 1 diabetes. Produced via immunoSEQ multiplex PCR; TCRdb's table is partial and in-frame only. The table records approximately 250,000 clones, over 7.5% of them present only once. Material: naive CD4+ T cells from blood. These receptors were collected from a young woman in good health. Both conserved end residues are part of each CDR3. D genes are given only for firm matches. Some rows mark clone size as missing; the rest say once, few, many or name a class of expanded clone.

j_call: TRBJ2-5; clone_size: NA; d_call: NA; v_call: TRBV5-4; cdr3_aa: CASSFGGPGQETQYF; cdr3_nt: TGTGCCAGCAGCTTCGGGGGGCCCGGCCAAGAGACCCAGTACTTC
j_call: TRBJ1-1; clone_size: NA; d_call: NA; v_call: TRBV30; cdr3_aa: CAWGRPGGRGPEAFF; cdr3_nt: TGTGCCTGGGGGAGACCCGGGGGTAGGGGTCCTGAAGCTTTCTTT
j_call: TRBJ1-1; clone_size: NA; d_call: NA; v_call: TRBV6-1; cdr3_aa: CASSSTVNTEAFF; cdr3_nt: TGTGCCAGCAGTTCCACGGTGAACACTGAAGCTTTCTTT
j_call: TRBJ1-1; clone_size: NA; d_call: TRBD1; v_call: TRBV7-8; cdr3_aa: CASSLAGAGGLNTEAFF; cdr3_nt: TGTGCCAGCAGCTTAGCGGGGGCAGGGGGTTTGAACACTGAAGCTTTCTTT
j_call: TRBJ2-2; clone_size: NA; d_call: TRBD1; v_call: TRBV6-6; cdr3_aa: CASSYGTGVDTGELFF; cdr3_nt: TGTGCCAGCAGTTATGGGACAGGGGTTGACACCGGGGAGCTGTTTTTT
j_call: TRBJ2-3; clone_size: few; d_call: TRBD2; v_call: TRBV7-6; cdr3_aa: CASSPSGGRIGTDTQYF; cdr3_nt: TGTGCCAGCAGCCCCAGCGGCGGGAGGATAGGCACAGATACGCAGTATTTT
j_call: TRBJ2-3; clone_size: NA; d_call: TRBD1; v_call: TRBV18; cdr3_aa: CASSPVGTGGTDTQYF; cdr3_nt: TGTGCCAGCTCACCAGTCGGAACAGGGGGCACAGATACGCAGTATTTT
j_call: TRBJ2-2; clone_size: few; d_call: TRBD2; v_call: TRBV19; cdr3_aa: CASRLAGYTGELFF; cdr3_nt: TGTGCCAGTAGGCTAGCGGGGTACACCGGGGAGCTGTTTTTT
j_call: TRBJ1-1; clone_size: few; d_call: TRBD1; v_call: TRBV30; cdr3_aa: CAWSRTGADTEAFF; cdr3_nt: TGTGCCTGGAGCCGGACAGGGGCAGACACTGAAGCTTTCTTT
j_call: TRBJ2-1; clone_size: NA; d_call: TRBD2; v_call: TRBV4-1; cdr3_aa: CASSRTGTSFDEQFF; cdr3_nt: TGCGCCAGCAGCCGAACCGGGACTAGCTTCGATGAGCAGTTCTTC